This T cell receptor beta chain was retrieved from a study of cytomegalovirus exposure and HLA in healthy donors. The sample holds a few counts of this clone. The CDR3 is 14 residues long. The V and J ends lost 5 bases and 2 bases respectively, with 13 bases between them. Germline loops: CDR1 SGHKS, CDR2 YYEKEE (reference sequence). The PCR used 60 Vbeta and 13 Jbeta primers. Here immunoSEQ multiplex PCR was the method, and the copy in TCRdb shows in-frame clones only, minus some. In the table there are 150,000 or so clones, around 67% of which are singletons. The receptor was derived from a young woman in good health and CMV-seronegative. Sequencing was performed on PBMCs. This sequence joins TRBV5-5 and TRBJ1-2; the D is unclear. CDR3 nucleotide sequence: TGTGCCAGCAGTTTGACACATCCCAACTATGGCTACACCTTC. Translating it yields CASSLTHPNYGYTF.